The TCR beta chain described here comes from a study of PD-1 blockade in classical Hodgkin lymphoma (dated by TCRdb to the early 2020s). For context, the study as a whole: Nivolumab dosing was 3 mg/kg intravenously every 2 weeks, continuing until either disease progression or unacceptable toxicity. The study used TCR beta sequencing and CyTOF to define a peripheral blood immune signature of response to PD-1 blockade in classical Hodgkin lymphoma.

Via the germline V gene, CDR1 is SGHDT and CDR2 YYEEEE. The CDR3, from cysteine to phenylalanine, totals 13 residues. Here the CDR3 DNA is all that survives: 39 bases in frame from base 1. V sheds 2 bases and J sheds 6 bases, leaving 11 bases between their ends. Genomic DNA was extracted with the Qiagen DNeasy kit from unsorted PBMCs and from negatively selected CD4+ and CD8+ fractions. TCR beta CDR3 regions were subjected to amplification by immunoSEQ multiplex PCR with primers that anneal to V and J segments. A synthetic immune receptor repertoire was used to minimize amplification bias, and any residual bias was removed computationally once sequencing was done. The published analysis was carried out like this. Custom Python scripts were used to quantify repertoire diversity as the Shannon entropy index. Unsorted, CD4+ and CD8+ repertoires were examined separately, except in combined analyses, for which CD4+ and CD8+ sequences were merged in silico. A clone was considered expanded if an increase in frequency of at least 2-fold after treatment relative to C1D1 was found, and a pseudocount of 0.5 was applied to clones undetected at baseline. Clones with 0 or 1 copy at C1D1 were classified as singleton clones, and clones with 2 or more copies were classified as non-singleton clones. Clones expanded in unsorted samples were annotated as CD4+, CD8+ or unknown by matching protein sequences in sorted samples from the same patient. Wilcoxon tests on paired samples were used to test diversity changes from C1D1 to C4D1. Drawn from immuneACCESS, this table holds only the in-frame rearrangements with V and J called that TCRdb kept. Clones are partly lost; checked studies trace under half to an unresolved V gene and leave the rest unexplained. V and J calls and clone size are as listed in that table; D and trimming were resolved from the DNA. The sample table records about 100,000 clones; around 88% of these occur just once. The ten largest clones represent under 8% of the sample.

This specimen's time point label, per the study, means: cycle 2 day 1 (C2D1) of nivolumab. Every trial patient had relapsed after autologous stem cell transplantation, and cohorts A, B and C differed in prior brentuximab vedotin exposure. A total of 56 patients with relapsed/refractory classical Hodgkin lymphoma made up the trial cohort, and each patient's best overall response was complete response, partial response or progressive disease. In the multi-cohort phase II CheckMate 205 trial, trial patients received single-agent nivolumab. An independent review committee assessed best overall response by applying the 2007 International Working Group response criteria. Trial PBMCs were obtained immediately prior to nivolumab initiation (C1D1) and on therapy at cycle 2 day 1 and cycle 4 day 1. Peripheral blood was collected in 8 mL Vacutainer Cell Preparation Tubes, from which PBMCs were isolated by centrifugation and then cryopreserved.

On the study overall, not on this receptor specifically: Baseline diversity similar to that of newly diagnosed patients was observed in trial patients achieving complete response, whereas significantly lower diversity was observed in partial responders and progressors. Baseline TCR diversity was reported as lower in newly diagnosed patients than in healthy donors, and lower still in relapsed/refractory patients. The study was restricted to a single clinical trial cohort, and the causes of repertoire differences, possibly disease activity or prior therapy, were left undefined. A significant rise by C4D1 was seen in CD4+ but not CD8+ TCR diversity (p=0.0027 vs p=0.16), with the rise being most apparent in complete responders (p=0.02). Diversity was lower in patients who began nivolumab less than 1 year after ASCT, so these patients were left out of later analyses to avoid confounding by immune reconstitution.

Comment on this clone: Its antigen remains undetermined. The input lacks base qualities; no much larger clone sits a single base away.

The receptor was derived from a human donor with classical Hodgkin lymphoma. The chain was built from TRBV5-6 and TRBJ1-2; the D gene cannot be named for sure. The specimen comprised peripheral blood mononuclear cells (PBMCs), sampled before the second cycle of nivolumab. The CDR3 region: CASSFRAADGYTF. The sequenced DNA: TGTGCCAGCAGCTTCCGGGCCGCTGATGGCTACACCTTC. Where the CDR3 stops, the reference TRBV5-6 and TRBJ1-2 genes take over; the full variable domain is DAGVTQSPTHLIKTRGQQVTLRCSPKSGHDTVSWYQQALGQGPQFIFQYYEEEERQRGNFPDRFSGHQFPNYSSELNVNALLLGDSALYLCASSFRAADGYTFGSGTRLTVV.